This paragraph reports one T cell receptor beta chain. In the original processing: Amplification of reference gene primers provided the estimated nucleated cell counts. Profiling relied on immunoSEQ multiplex PCR, and the TCRdb table lists in-frame clones only, not all of them. The V and J calls and the clone size are those of that table, but D and trimming were determined from the DNA. The table has under 150,000 clones, about 87% seen once; the top ten hold over 4%. This sample is drawn from a study of blood T cell repertoires in COVID-19. Looking at the study overall: Samples of COVID-19 (acute and convalescent) were obtained from the United States, Italy and Spain. Sample material is recorded as cDNA or gDNA derived from T cells, B-cell-depleted T cells, or PBMCs.

V trimming: 0 bases; J trimming: 7 bases; junction bases outside the gene matches: 2. Per the germline V gene, CDR1 is SGHNT and CDR2 is YYREEE (reference sequence). The CDR3 is 15 amino acids. Specimen: peripheral blood. V gene TRBV5-4 combines with J gene TRBJ1-6, with 9 nucleotides matching TRBD1. This TCR was recovered from a woman in her forties or fifties with acute or convalescent COVID-19. The CDR3 spells CASSLGGQGNSPLHF. The CDR3 DNA sequence: TGTGCCAGCAGCTTGGGGGGACAGGGAAATTCACCCCTCCACTTT.